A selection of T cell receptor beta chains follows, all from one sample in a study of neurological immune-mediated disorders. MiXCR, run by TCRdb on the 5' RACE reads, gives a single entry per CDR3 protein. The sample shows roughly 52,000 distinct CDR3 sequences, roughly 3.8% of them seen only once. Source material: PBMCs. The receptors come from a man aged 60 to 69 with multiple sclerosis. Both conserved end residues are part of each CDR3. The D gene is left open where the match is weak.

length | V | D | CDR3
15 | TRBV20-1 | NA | CSARVVFAIQETQYF
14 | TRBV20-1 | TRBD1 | CSAGTHRGDEKLFF
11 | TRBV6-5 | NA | CASSDRREQFF
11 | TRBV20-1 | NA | CSASDGSGGTF
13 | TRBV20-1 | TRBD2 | CSALFRGDYEQYF
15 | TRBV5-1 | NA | CASSPVAGGANVLTF
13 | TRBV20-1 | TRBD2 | CSDLGRGYNEQFF
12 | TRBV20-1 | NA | CSARVGSTEAFF
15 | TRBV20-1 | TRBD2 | CSASPLAGDTDTQYF
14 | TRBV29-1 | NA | CSVEGRENHTEAFF
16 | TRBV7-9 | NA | CANSPKGEGYMSPLHF
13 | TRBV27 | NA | CASSLRRGERAFF
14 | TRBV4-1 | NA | CASSTGQGWNVAFF
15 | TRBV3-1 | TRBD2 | CASSQAPTSGETQYF
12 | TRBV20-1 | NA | CSANKGNNEQFF
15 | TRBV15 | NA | CATSRDRRESYGYTF
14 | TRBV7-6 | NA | CASSPGWFQETQYF
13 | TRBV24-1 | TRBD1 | CATQGQGIYGYTF
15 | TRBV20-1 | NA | CSATLWGSSGNTIYF
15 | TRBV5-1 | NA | CASSTTGSMDSPLHF
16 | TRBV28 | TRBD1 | CASSHPAGGSNSPLHF
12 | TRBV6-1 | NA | CASSEWVQPQHF
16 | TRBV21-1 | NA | CASSLPGRGADEKLFF
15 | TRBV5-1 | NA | CASRNGTKNRETQYF
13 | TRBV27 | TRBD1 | CASSRTGRQPQHF
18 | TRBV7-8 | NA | CASSSLPAGKSSYNEQFF
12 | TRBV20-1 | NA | CSAERLDNEQFF
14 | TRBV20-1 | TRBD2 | CSATRRGEGNEQFF
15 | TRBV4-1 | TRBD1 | CASSEVDRDHGEQFF
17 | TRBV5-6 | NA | CASSLGPWTTQAYEQYF
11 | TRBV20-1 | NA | CSASMGDTQYF
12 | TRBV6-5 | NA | CATLGGNTEAFF
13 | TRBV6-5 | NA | CASGNRANQPQHF
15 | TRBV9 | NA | CASSARERTYNEQFF
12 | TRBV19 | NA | CASSMAHYGYTF
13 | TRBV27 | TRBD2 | CASSFDGGNEQYF
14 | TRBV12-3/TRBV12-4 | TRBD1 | CASSLGQVNYGYTF
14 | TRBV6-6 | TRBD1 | CASSYPLQGALKFF
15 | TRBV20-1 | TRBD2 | CSARDQSGVTDTQYF
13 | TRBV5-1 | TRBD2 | CASSLWEGYEQYF
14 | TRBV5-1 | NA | CASSSGVGQETQYF
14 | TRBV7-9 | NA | CASSLELANTEAFF
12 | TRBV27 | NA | CASSRGTDEQYF
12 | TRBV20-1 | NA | CSARRRDQPQHF
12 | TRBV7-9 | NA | CASSLGRREQYF
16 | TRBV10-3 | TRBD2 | CAIGLTREGHTGELFF
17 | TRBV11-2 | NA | CASSLISTWRLNTEAFF
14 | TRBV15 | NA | CATSRGLGTDTQYF
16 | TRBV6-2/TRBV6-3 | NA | CASSYRGGSGANVLTF
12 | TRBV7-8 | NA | CASRGSSGIQYF
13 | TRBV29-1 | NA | CSVEDPEHYGYTF
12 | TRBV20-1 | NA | CSADSDSNEQFF
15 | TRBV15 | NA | CATSASSAINEKLFF
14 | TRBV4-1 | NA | CASSPPSRNTEAFF
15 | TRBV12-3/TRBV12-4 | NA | CASSSDRLNGNTIYF